This T cell receptor beta chain was sequenced for a study of early T cells in non-severe SARS-CoV-2 infection. Trimming removed 5 bases at V and 4 bases at J, with 23 bases between. This CDR3 spans 17 amino acids. Per the germline V gene, CDR1 is KGHSH and CDR2 is LQKENI. cDNA molecules, individually, were tagged with unique molecular identifiers. TCRdb itself ran the 5' RACE reads through MiXCR, one entry per CDR3 protein. The top ten clones hold about 4.5% of a sample with approximately 97,000 distinct CDR3 sequences, 9.5% to 12% of them seen once. This rearrangement joins TRBV18 to TRBJ1-1; D is unresolved. This sample comprised whole blood, obtained at baseline. This receptor was obtained from an adult who was a healthcare worker with PCR-confirmed SARS-CoV-2 infection or an uninfected control (not recorded which). This chain's CDR3 is CASSSLGPSPQSTEAFF. CDR3 DNA: TGTGCCAGCTCATCGTTGGGCCCCTCTCCACAGAGCACTGAAGCTTTCTTT.